One and the same sample provided the 20 T cell receptor beta chains below, sequenced in a study of blood T cell repertoires in COVID-19. The table came from immunoSEQ multiplex PCR; TCRdb's copy has only in-frame clones and leaves some out. Here the sample spans about 370,000 clones, around 89% being singletons. Sequencing input: PBMCs or T cells enriched from blood (not recorded which). Source of these receptors: a man aged 18 to 30 who had recovered from COVID-19.

The chain couples TRBV29-1 to TRBJ2-7; D is undetermined. Deletions cut 4 bases from V and 2 bases from J, with 9 bases between. The CDR3 is 12 residues long. Per the germline V gene, CDR1 is SQVTM and CDR2 is ANQGSEA. The CDR3 nucleotides read TGCAGCGTTGGGGCCGCCACCTACGAGCAGTACTTC. Its protein product is CSVGAATYEQYF.

V usage is TRBV27 and J usage is TRBJ2-1, with 7 bases identical to TRBD2. This CDR3 spans 15 amino acids. Germline V gene data show CDR1 as MNHEY and CDR2 as SMNVEV (reference sequence). V lost 2 bases and J lost 6; bases outside the gene matches: 7. CDR3 sequence reads: CASSLEGGPFNEQFF. DNA of the CDR3: TGTGCCAGCAGTTTAGAGGGAGGGCCTTTCAATGAGCAGTTCTTC.

The V gene is TRBV24-1, the J gene TRBJ1-2; D perhaps matches TRBD1 (5 bases). The CDR3 loop spans 13 amino acids. Looked up from germline, CDR1 is KGHDR and CDR2 is SFDVKD. V was shortened by 2 bases and J by 5 bases, with 8 bases between the two germline ends. For the CDR3, the DNA is TGTGCCACCAGTGATTACGCAGGGTATGGCTACACCTTC. This translates into CATSDYAGYGYTF.

V gene TRBV19 combines with J gene TRBJ2-1, with TRBD2 matching over 10 bases. The junction had 6 bases not matched to a gene; V was cut back by 6 bases and J by 4 bases. Germline lookup yields CDR1 LNHDA and CDR2 SQIVND (reference sequence). The CDR3 is 15 amino acids. This chain's CDR3 is CASRVTSGIYNEQFF. As DNA, the CDR3 is TGTGCCAGTAGAGTTACTAGCGGGATATACAATGAGCAGTTCTTC.

The chain couples TRBV4-2 to TRBJ1-4, with D possibly being TRBD1 (5 bases). CDR1 and CDR2 (germline): LGHNA, YNFKEQ. With 4 bases removed from V and 3 bases from J, the gap between germline ends came to 12 bases. The CDR3 totals 15 residues. The CDR3 sequence is CASSPLQGPNEKLFF. The CDR3 DNA follows: TGTGCCAGCAGCCCCCTCCAGGGCCCTAATGAAAAACTGTTTTTT.

This chain links TRBV27 with TRBJ1-6; 9 positions match TRBD1. The CDR3 is 16 amino acids. The ends lost 10 bases at V and 14 bases at J; junction bases unmatched: 21. Germline V CDR1 and CDR2: MNHEY, SMNVEV (reference sequence). CDR3 nucleotide sequence: TGTGCCACCAAGGGAGGAAATGACAGGGGGGGTGGTGCCCTCCACTTT. Protein sequence: CATKGGNDRGGGALHF.

The chain joins TRBV5-1 to TRBJ2-7; D gene uncertain. Deletions cut 6 bases from V and 2 bases from J, with 9 bases between. This CDR3 is 12 amino acids long. The germline V gene has CDR1 SGHRS and CDR2 YFSETQ. CDR3 amino acids: CASIYPAYEQYF. Here the CDR3 DNA reads TGCGCCAGCATCTACCCGGCCTACGAGCAGTACTTC.

This clone was found once. The rearrangement links TRBV15 to TRBJ1-5, with D perhaps matching TRBD1 (6 bases). The CDR3 spans 15 residues. The germline gives CDR1 LNHNV, CDR2 YYDKDF (reference sequence). V was pared by 3 bases and J by 0 bases, with 9 bases between. CDR3 DNA: TGTGCCACCAGCAGCCAGGGACATAGCAATCAGCCCCAGCATTTT. It codes for CATSSQGHSNQPQHF.

There are a few counts of this clone. V and J are TRBV12-2 and TRBJ2-1; no DNA check was done on the table's D call, TRBD2. TRBV12-2 is annotated as a pseudogene. The CDR3 has 19 residues. Written as DNA, the CDR3 is TGTGCAAGTCGCTTAGCCCTTATCTCCGTAGCGGGGGTCTACAATGAGCAGTTCTTC. Protein: CASRLALISVAGVYNEQFF.

The chain joins TRBV6-5 to TRBJ1-2; maybe TRBD1 (5 bases). This CDR3 has 14 residues. The V gene's germline CDR1 is MNHEY and CDR2 SVGAGI. V lost 6 bases and J 3 bases, leaving 14 bases between the germline ends. The CDR3 bases are TGTGCCAGCAGCATCTCGGGGGTTGACTATGGCTACACCTTC. Its protein is CASSISGVDYGYTF.

The chain carries TRBV19 and TRBJ2-2; a possible D gene is TRBD2 (6 bases). Trimming removed 2 bases at V and 2 bases at J, with 21 bases between. Germline V gene data show CDR1 as LNHDA and CDR2 as SQIVND (reference sequence). The CDR3 is 19 residues long. Here the CDR3 DNA reads TGTGCCAGTAGTATATATTTCGGATATTACGGGAGTAACACCGGGGAGCTGTTTTTT. Translated, it gives CASSIYFGYYGSNTGELFF.

This clone was seen only a few times. The chain recombines TRBV12-3 or TRBV12-4 with TRBJ2-7; D unclear. V lost 4 bases to trimming and J lost 3 bases, with 10 bases between them. This CDR3 region has 13 residues. The CDR3 here is CASSSPTGYEQYF. CDR3 nucleotide sequence: TGTGCCAGCAGTTCTCCCACGGGCTACGAGCAGTACTTC.

The genes are TRBV10-3 and TRBJ2-3; D gene unclear. The V and J ends lost 3 bases and 0 bases respectively, with 7 bases between them. The germline V gene encodes CDR1 ENHRY and CDR2 SYGVKD. The CDR3 spans 14 residues. CDR3 region: CAISDQQSTDTQYF. The CDR3, as DNA: TGTGCCATCAGTGACCAACAGAGCACAGATACGCAGTATTTT.

In this sample, this clone turned up once. The chain links TRBV5-1 to TRBJ1-1, with TRBD1 matching 8 bases. Germline V gene lookup returns CDR1 SGHRS and CDR2 YFSETQ. The CDR3 runs 15 residues. J lost 3 bases, V lost 3 bases, and 7 bases had no gene match. CDR3 sequence reads: CASSYQGAWDTEAFF. The CDR3 region has the DNA TGCGCCAGCAGCTACCAGGGGGCTTGGGACACTGAAGCTTTCTTT.

The chain is built from TRBV5-1 and TRBJ1-3; perhaps TRBD1 as D (5 bases). The CDR3 length is 14 residues. Germline lookup yields CDR1 SGHRS and CDR2 YFSETQ. V lost 4 bases, J lost 0 bases, and 8 bases lay in between. DNA for the CDR3: TGCGCCAGCAGCCAGACAGTCTCTGGAAACACCATATATTTT. Translation gives CASSQTVSGNTIYF.

The chain couples TRBV4-3 to TRBJ2-7; D is ambiguous. CDR1 is LGHNA and CDR2 is YSLEER in the germline V gene. Trimming removed 0 bases at V and 0 bases at J, with 6 bases between. The CDR3 is made up of 14 amino acids. In DNA form, the CDR3 reads TGCGCCAGCAGCCAAGATATATACTCCTACGAGCAGTACTTC. It codes for CASSQDIYSYEQYF.

The chain combines TRBV30 with TRBJ1-4; D might be TRBD1 (6 bases). The CDR3 covers 15 residues. Germline loops: CDR1 GTSNPN, CDR2 SVGIG (reference sequence). Trimming cost V 2 bases and J 4 bases, with 14 bases left between them. Written as DNA, the CDR3 is TGTGCCTGGAGTTCAAAGACAGGCCGTAATGAAAAACTGTTTTTT. The encoded protein is CAWSSKTGRNEKLFF.

This chain connects TRBV18 to TRBJ2-3; 7 bases are a match to TRBD1. Germline V gives CDR1 KGHSH, CDR2 LQKENI. J lost 1 base, V lost 5 bases, and 3 bases had no gene match. The length of the CDR3 is 14 residues. CDR3 in DNA: TGTGCCAGCTCAACTACAGGGGGCACAGATACGCAGTATTTT. Its translation is CASSTTGGTDTQYF.

CDR3 coding DNA: TGTGCCAGCAGCTTGGTAGCGGGGGCCTCCTACGAGCAGTACTTC. It encodes CASSLVAGASYEQYF. The chain carries TRBV5-4 and TRBJ2-7, with 9 bases lining up with TRBD2. CDR3 length: 15 amino acids. Trimming cost V 0 bases and J 0 bases; bases outside gene matches: 1. Germline CDR1 reads SGHNT; CDR2 reads YYREEE (reference sequence). The full variable domain, with the rest looked up from reference TRBV5-4 and TRBJ2-7, is ETGVTQSPTHLIKTRGQQVTLRCSSQSGHNTVSWYQQALGQGPQFIFQYYREEENGRGNFPPRFSGLQFPNYSSELNVNALELDDSALYLCASSLVAGASYEQYFGPGTRLTVT.

The CDR3, as DNA: TGCGCCAGCAGCCTTTGGACAGGGGGCAATCAGCCCCAGCATTTT. Encoded protein: CASSLWTGGNQPQHF. This chain joins TRBV4-1 and TRBJ1-5; 9 nucleotides align to TRBD1. The CDR3 runs to 15 residues. CDR1 and CDR2 (germline): MGHRA, YSYEKL. After removal of 4 bases from V and 2 bases from J, the junction contained 3 bases not matched to a gene.